This T cell receptor (beta chain) was retrieved from a study of blood T cells in healthy people across ages. Germline V lookup: CDR1 SEHNR, CDR2 FQNEAQ (reference sequence). J was trimmed by 2 bases and V by 4 bases; bases with no gene match: 9. The CDR3 consists of 16 residues. Per sample, extraction of total RNA gave at least 6 micrograms in every case. A second roughly 6 to 12 cycle PCR used barcoded and J-beta primers. TCRdb passed the 5' RACE reads through MiXCR, listing each CDR3 protein once. This sample has 1.5 million to 2 million distinct CDR3 sequences; less than 50% occur once, and the top ten carry approximately 2.1%. This clonotype has only a few counts.

The specimen was blood. The rearrangement links TRBV7-9 to TRBJ2-3; 7 bases are shared with TRBD2. This receptor was identified in a woman between 40 and 50 years old in good health. CDR3 bases: TGTGCCAGCAGCTCCCGTAAAACTAGCGCCACAGATACGCAGTATTTT. It is translated as CASSSRKTSATDTQYF.